These T cell receptor beta chains were read from a single sample in a study of OX40 agonist ivuxolimab in advanced cancers. Repertoires were generated with immunoSEQ multiplex PCR, while TCRdb's copy carries only in-frame clones and drops some. The table shows several thousand clones, with around 75% occurring only once. The specimen comprised CD4+ or CD8+ T cells sorted from blood, sampled in a trial of the OX40 agonist ivuxolimab. These receptor sequences come from an adult with an advanced solid tumor such as melanoma, head and neck, liver or kidney cancer. Both conserved end residues are part of each CDR3. Some rows mark clone size as missing; the rest say once, few, many or name a class of expanded clone.

CDR3 protein,V gene,clone size,J gene
CASSLEPRVPDTQYF,TRBV5-1,.,TRBJ2-3
CASSDSGGGSDTQYF,TRBV6-4,.,TRBJ2-3
CASSLVPGLSGDTQYF,TRBV7-8,.,TRBJ2-3
CAISDWDRGQETQYF,TRBV10-3,.,TRBJ2-5
CASSQDQRSGLVNEQYF,TRBV4-1,.,TRBJ2-7
CASLAGGNNEQFF,TRBV7-6,.,TRBJ2-1
CASSLVSTGGRETQYF,TRBV7-9,.,TRBJ2-5
CAWSGGAGDGYTF,TRBV30,.,TRBJ1-2
CASSVPVTVNEKLFF,TRBV2,.,TRBJ1-4
CASSVETLYNEQFF,TRBV9,once,TRBJ2-1
CASSYREQVYEQYF,TRBV6-5,.,.
CASSWGLGRYEQYF,TRBV5-6,.,TRBJ2-7
CACHGQAPNEAFF,TRBV30,.,TRBJ1-1
CASSSFEGQHF,TRBV6-6,.,TRBJ1-5
CASSFEGRVFEAFF,TRBV7-9,.,TRBJ1-1
CTSSQELKRGICLYEQYF,TRBV1,.,TRBJ2-7
CASLGSESNTGELFF,TRBV2,few,TRBJ2-2
CASSVTGTNEKLFF,TRBV9,.,TRBJ1-4
CASSQGTGLEQYF,TRBV4-2,.,TRBJ2-7
CAISESARVFTEAFF,TRBV10-3,once,TRBJ1-1
CASSEARGDITDTQYF,TRBV6-1,.,TRBJ2-3
CASRRQSGETQYF,TRBV6-1,.,TRBJ2-5
CASSLKAGGTTDTQYF,TRBV7-6,once,TRBJ2-3
CASSPGGEVYNEQFF,TRBV7-6,.,TRBJ2-1
CASSKVLSETVSRNSPLHF,TRBV21-1,.,TRBJ1-6
CASSPLAGGLSNRADTQYF,TRBV7-2,.,TRBJ2-3
CASREEHF,TRBV2,.,TRBJ2-5
CASSRTGGGETQYF,TRBV13,.,TRBJ2-5
CASRGGRYQETQYF,TRBV10-2,.,TRBJ2-5
CASSLPGTPVDGYTF,TRBV11-2,few,TRBJ1-2
CASSDGTGSSNQPQHF,TRBV6-1,.,TRBJ1-5
CASTLLGLDEKLFF,TRBV19,once,TRBJ1-4
CASGPSLSEQFF,TRBV6-5,.,TRBJ2-1
CASSQETSGTYEQYF,TRBV14,.,TRBJ2-7
CASSQFQGAENEQFF,TRBV4-1,.,TRBJ2-1
CASSSSPTSYWSYEQYF,TRBV7-6,.,TRBJ2-7
CASETKLQGNETQYF,TRBV27,.,TRBJ2-5
CASRPTGQPYEQYF,TRBV5-6,few,TRBJ2-7
CAISESGLTGNTEAFF,TRBV10-3,few,TRBJ1-1
CASSYPGQGAVGQPQHF,TRBV28,.,TRBJ1-5
CASIGGNTEAFF,TRBV2,once,TRBJ1-1
CASRYPAYNEQFF,TRBV7-9,.,TRBJ2-1
CAWSHRGTGTNNGYTF,TRBV30,.,TRBJ1-2
CASSLSGSFNYGYTF,TRBV5-6,.,TRBJ1-2
CASSVISGDTQYF,TRBV9,.,TRBJ2-3
CASSIVVGNEAFF,TRBV19,few,TRBJ1-1
CASSHPALDSPLHF,TRBV4-2,few,TRBJ1-6
CASSLAVTNYGYTF,TRBV5-1,.,TRBJ1-2
CASSYSPSGYNEQFF,TRBV6-5,once,TRBJ2-1
CASSLPGTPVVDGYTF,TRBV27,.,TRBJ1-2
CASSSWDTNTGELFF,TRBV27,.,TRBJ2-2
CASSLDRTERGSQYF,TRBV7-9,.,TRBJ2-5